Following are 30 T cell receptor beta chains from one sample sequenced in a study of cytomegalovirus exposure and HLA in healthy donors. Use of 60 Vbeta and 13 Jbeta primers characterized the PCR. Sequenced by immunoSEQ multiplex PCR; TCRdb stores in-frame clones only, minus some. The data hold about 150,000 clones, with about four fifths observed a single time. Sequenced sample: PBMCs. These receptors originate from a man aged 25 to 40 in good health.

In DNA, the CDR3 is TGCAGCGCCGCTGAGGGGGCAGAGACCCAGTACTTC. It codes for CSAAEGAETQYF. V is TRBV29-1 and J is TRBJ2-5, with 7 positions matching TRBD1. The V gene end was trimmed by 7 bases and the J gene end by 4 bases; junction bases not matched to a gene: 6. This CDR3 is 12 amino acids long. Germline V gene lookup returns CDR1 SQVTM and CDR2 ANQGSEA.

The chain recombines TRBV11-3 with TRBJ1-3; no clear D gene. V shed 5 bases and J shed 2 bases, with 16 bases lying between them. CDR1 is SGHNT, CDR2 YENEEA, per germline. This CDR3 is built from 16 residues. DNA for the CDR3: TGTGCCAGCAGCACCCGACTTGGAGTTCCTGGAAACACCATATATTTT. It translates to CASSTRLGVPGNTIYF.

This clone showed up just a few times. The V call is TRBV27, the J call TRBJ1-6; tentative D call: TRBD1 (5 bases). The CDR3 sequence is 13 residues long. V lost 6 bases and J 7 bases, leaving 10 bases between the germline ends. Germline V lookup: CDR1 MNHEY, CDR2 SMNVEV (reference sequence). The CDR3 region has the DNA TGTGCCAGCAGAGGGGCGAGGAATTCACCCCTCCACTTT. It codes for CASRGARNSPLHF.

The gene calls are TRBV28 and TRBJ2-1, with 8 bases matching TRBD1. Germline loops: CDR1 MDHEN, CDR2 SYDVKM. The CDR3 extends over 14 amino acids. V lost 8 bases, J lost 4 bases, and 7 bases stayed unmatched. The CDR3 DNA follows: TGTGCCAGCGGTGCCGGGACAGGTTACAATGAGCAGTTCTTC. It codes for CASGAGTGYNEQFF. Using reference TRBV28 and TRBJ2-1 for the parts outside the CDR3, the full variable domain is DVKVTQSSRYLVKRTGEKVFLECVQDMDHENMFWYRQDPGLGLRLIYFSYDVKMKEKGDIPEGYSVSREKKERFSLILESASTNQTSMYLCASGAGTGYNEQFFGPGTRLTVL.

This clone was seen a handful of times. V usage is TRBV18 and J usage is TRBJ2-7, with 11 bases that match TRBD1. The V and J ends lost 3 bases and 4 bases, in that order; junction bases with no gene match: 8. Germline assignment: CDR1 KGHSH and CDR2 LQKENI. The CDR3 consists of 16 residues. The CDR3 is CASSPPGQGALYEQYF. In nucleotides, the CDR3 is TGTGCCAGCTCACCCCCCGGACAGGGGGCATTATACGAGCAGTACTTC.

The rearrangement joins TRBV6-5 to TRBJ2-7; 11 bases are a match to TRBD2. Germline-derived CDR1 and CDR2 are MNHEY and SVGAGI. Trimming took 2 bases from V and 0 from J; bases not matched to a gene: 3. The CDR3 runs to 16 residues. This chain's CDR3 is CASSYIGTSGSYEQYF. CDR3 nucleotides: TGTGCCAGCAGTTACATTGGGACTAGCGGCTCCTACGAGCAGTACTTC.

This clone was seen once. J is TRBJ2-5 and V is TRBV29-1; 8 positions match TRBD1. J gave up 5 bases and V 6 bases, and 8 bases lay outside the gene matches. The CDR3 loop spans 13 amino acids. Germline values: CDR1 SQVTM, CDR2 ANQGSEA. The CDR3 DNA sequence: TGCAGCGTCCACCAGGGGGCGAAGGAGACCCAGTACTTC. Protein: CSVHQGAKETQYF.

This chain joins TRBV5-1 and TRBJ2-3, with 11 bases lining up with TRBD2. CDR3 length: 17 amino acids. CDR1 and CDR2 (germline): SGHRS, YFSETQ. J was trimmed by 3 bases and V by 0 bases; bases with no gene match: 6. CDR3 sequence (DNA): TGCGCCAGCAGCTTGGGACTAGCGGGAAGTATGACAGATACGCAGTATTTT. Translation: CASSLGLAGSMTDTQYF.

The V call is TRBV5-1, the J call TRBJ2-6, with D unclear. The CDR3 is made up of 15 amino acids. CDR1 is SGHRS and CDR2 is YFSETQ in the germline V gene. The germline V and J ends were trimmed by 7 bases and 0 bases, with 11 bases remaining between them. The DNA for the CDR3 is TGCGCCAGCGTACCCGGTAGCTCTGGGGCCAACGTCCTGACTTTC. Its translation is CASVPGSSGANVLTF.

This chain links TRBV13 with TRBJ1-1; D remains ambiguous. V was trimmed by 3 bases and J by 1 base, leaving 6 bases between them. Germline V gene data show CDR1 as PRHDT and CDR2 as FYEKMQ (reference sequence). This CDR3 spans 13 amino acids. The CDR3 DNA is TGTGCCAGCAGCTTCCGGAGGAACACTGAAGCTTTCTTT. Its protein product is CASSFRRNTEAFF.

This clone was found once. The chain recombines TRBV19 with TRBJ2-7, with 7 bases that match TRBD1. This CDR3 region has 15 residues. Trimming cost V 4 bases and J 7 bases; bases outside gene matches: 13. Germline V gene sequence: CDR1 LNHDA, CDR2 SQIVND (reference sequence). The CDR3 sequence: CASSTLTGTVGEQYF. Here the CDR3 DNA reads TGTGCCAGTAGTACCTTGACAGGGACGGTGGGGGAGCAGTACTTC.

The J gene is TRBJ2-6, the V gene TRBV11-1, with 8 nucleotides matching TRBD1. With V trimmed by 5 bases and J by 8 bases, 5 bases remained unmatched. The CDR3 is made up of 14 amino acids. Germline-derived CDR1 and CDR2 are SGHAT and FQDESV (reference sequence). The CDR3 DNA sequence: TGTGCCAGCAGCCGTAGACAGGGGTCCAACGTCCTGACTTTC. Protein product: CASSRRQGSNVLTF.

The rearrangement links TRBV4-1 to TRBJ2-1; D is perhaps TRBD2 (6 bases). V lost 6 bases and J lost 5, with 14 bases in between. This CDR3 is built from 14 residues. The germline V gene encodes CDR1 MGHRA and CDR2 YSYEKL. The CDR3 region is CASSFGTQHNEQFF. CDR3 bases: TGCGCCAGCAGTTTCGGGACTCAGCACAATGAGCAGTTCTTC.

CDR3 amino acids: CASSLERDYGYTF. The CDR3 coding sequence is TGTGCCAGCAGCTTAGAGCGGGACTATGGCTACACCTTC. This sequence joins TRBV7-9 and TRBJ1-2; unclear D gene. Germline loops: CDR1 SEHNR, CDR2 FQNEAQ (reference sequence). This CDR3 has 13 amino acids. Trimming stripped 1 base from V and 3 bases from J, with 6 bases between.

This clone was observed a single time. The chain recombines TRBV7-3 with TRBJ2-3, with 7 bases that match TRBD2. CDR3 length equals 13 residues. Per germline, CDR1 SGHTA and CDR2 FQGTGA. The ends lost 5 bases at V and 5 bases at J; junction bases unmatched: 4. For the CDR3, the DNA is TGTGCCAGCAGCAAAGTAGCGGGAGATACGCAGTATTTT. It translates to CASSKVAGDTQYF.

This clone came up a few times. The V call is TRBV15, the J call TRBJ1-5; 7 positions match TRBD1. The CDR3 has 17 residues. With V trimmed by 0 bases and J by 9 bases, 14 bases remained unmatched. The germline CDR1 and CDR2 sequences are LNHNV and YYDKDF (reference sequence). CDR3 bases: TGTGCCACCAGCAGAGACAGCGCGACAGGGCGGGCGAGGCCCCAGCATTTT. This codes for CATSRDSATGRARPQHF.

This CDR3 is CASSQELGDRRRQETQYF. In DNA form, the CDR3 reads TGCGCCAGCAGCCAAGAGTTGGGGGACAGGAGACGCCAAGAGACCCAGTACTTC. The chain recombines TRBV4-3 with TRBJ2-5; 8 nucleotides line up with TRBD1. This CDR3 has 18 amino acids. Looked up from germline, CDR1 is LGHNA and CDR2 is YSLEER. J was trimmed by 1 base and V by 0 bases; bases with no gene match: 10.

J is TRBJ2-2 and V is TRBV7-2, with D possibly matching TRBD1 (6 bases). V shed 6 bases and J shed 0 bases, with 14 bases lying between them. The germline CDR1 and CDR2 sequences are SGHTA and FQGNSA. This CDR3 has 16 residues. The CDR3 spells CASSPSGTTNTGELFF. The CDR3 DNA is TGTGCCAGCAGTCCCTCCGGGACAACGAACACCGGGGAGCTGTTTTTT.

The chain links TRBV11-2 to TRBJ2-2; 11 bases agree with TRBD2. Germline assignment: CDR1 SGHAT and CDR2 FQNNGV. There are 19 residues in the CDR3. The trim removed 4 bases at V and 5 bases at J, leaving 15 bases unmatched. The CDR3, as DNA: TGTGCCAGCAGCTCGAGACTAGCGGGGACCTCCTCGGGTACCGGGGAGCTGTTTTTT. Its translation is CASSSRLAGTSSGTGELFF. The full variable domain, its missing parts supplied by reference TRBV11-2 and TRBJ2-2, is EAGVAQSPRYKIIEKRQSVAFWCNPISGHATLYWYQQILGQGPKLLIQFQNNGVVDDSQLPKDRFSAERLKGVDSTLKIQPAKLEDSAVYLCASSSRLAGTSSGTGELFFGEGSRLTVL.

The V gene is TRBV6-6, the J gene TRBJ2-3, with 7 bases aligning to TRBD2. Unmatched junction bases numbered 1, after V lost 0 bases and J lost 1 base. This CDR3 is built from 15 residues. Per the germline V gene, CDR1 is MNHNY and CDR2 is SVGAGI (reference sequence). CDR3 in amino acids: CASSYSGRGTDTQYF. CDR3 nucleotide sequence: TGTGCCAGCAGTTACTCAGGGAGGGGCACAGATACGCAGTATTTT.

The J gene is TRBJ2-7, the V gene TRBV14; D may be TRBD2 (5 bases). The CDR3 is 13 amino acids. The germline V gene has CDR1 SGHDN and CDR2 FVKESK. Trimming stripped 5 bases from V and 6 bases from J, with 14 bases between. CDR3 DNA sequence: TGTGCCAGCAGCTTGGGATTTACTAGCGAGCAGTACTTC. Translation: CASSLGFTSEQYF.

The gene calls are TRBV5-1 and TRBJ1-2, with TRBD1 matching over 7 bases. Losses at the gene ends were 5 bases for V and 5 bases for J; bases not matched to a gene: 3. The CDR3 sequence is 12 residues long. Germline CDR1 is SGHRS and CDR2 is YFSETQ. CDR3 residues: CASRQTGYGYTF. The CDR3, as DNA: TGCGCCAGCAGACAGACAGGGTATGGCTACACCTTC.

This chain connects TRBV10-3 to TRBJ1-5; D remains ambiguous. V was clipped by 3 bases and J by 7 bases, with 16 bases between them. Germline lookup yields CDR1 ENHRY and CDR2 SYGVKD. This CDR3 is built from 15 residues. The CDR3 region has the DNA TGTGCCATCAGTGACGGCACCCCAAGGGAGCAGCCCCAGCATTTT. This translates into CAISDGTPREQPQHF.

This clone was observed a few times. The junction differs from germline at one of its ends, possibly a read error. V gene TRBV7-3 combines with J gene TRBJ1-1; 8 positions match TRBD1. Germline V gene sequence: CDR1 SGHTA, CDR2 FQGTGA. CDR3 length: 16 residues. This CDR3 reads CASSPGARTGTTEAFF. The CDR3 coding sequence is TGCGCCAGCAGCCCAGGGGCAAGGACAGGGACCACTGAAGCTTTCTTT.

This clone was seen just once. The chain uses TRBV13 and TRBJ2-2, with D possibly matching TRBD1 (6 bases). The germline CDR1 and CDR2 sequences are PRHDT and FYEKMQ (reference sequence). CDR3 size: 15 residues. Trimming took 0 bases from V and 4 from J, leaving 9 bases between them. Written as DNA, the CDR3 is TGTGCCAGCAGCTTAGGACAGGGTGGCACCGGGGAGCTGTTTTTT. This gives the protein CASSLGQGGTGELFF.

The genes are TRBV7-2 and TRBJ2-5; TRBD2 matches 15 bases. Germline CDR1 reads SGHTA; CDR2 reads FQGNSA. Germline trimming cut 5 bases from V and 11 bases from J; bases unmatched to any gene: 12. This CDR3 spans 16 amino acids. The CDR3 nucleotides read TGTGCCAGCAGCCCGATAGGACTAGCGGGAGGGGAGGAGCAGTACTTC. It is translated as CASSPIGLAGGEEQYF.

Only one count was recorded for this clone. This chain connects TRBV15 to TRBJ1-1; 7 bases map to TRBD1. The junction had 8 bases not matched to a gene; V was cut back by 0 bases and J by 1 base. The length of the CDR3 is 17 residues. Germline-derived CDR1 and CDR2 are LNHNV and YYDKDF (reference sequence). The CDR3 DNA follows: TGTGCCACCAGCAGAGATTTAGGGGGCGCGGAGAACACTGAAGCTTTCTTT. Translating it yields CATSRDLGGAENTEAFF.

The V gene is TRBV6-1, the J gene TRBJ2-5; 10 bases are shared with TRBD1. The V segment lost 5 bases and the J segment 4 bases; nucleotides outside the gene matches: 7. Germline V gene lookup returns CDR1 MNHNS and CDR2 SASEGT. This CDR3 comprises 15 residues. For the CDR3, the DNA is TGTGCCAGCAGTTTAACGACAGGGGGCATAGAGACCCAGTACTTC. Translation: CASSLTTGGIETQYF.

Only one count was recorded for this clone. J is TRBJ2-3 and V is TRBV10-1; 12 bases fit TRBD2. The trim removed 6 bases at V and 6 bases at J, leaving 10 bases unmatched. CDR3 length: 16 residues. Germline CDR1 WNHNN, CDR2 SYGVQD (reference sequence). The CDR3 is CASSRTSGTALDTQYF. The CDR3 DNA reads TGCGCCAGCAGCCGGACTAGCGGGACAGCACTTGATACGCAGTATTTT.

The chain employs TRBV30 and TRBJ2-3; 8 nucleotides align to TRBD1. Unmatched junction bases numbered 5, after V lost 0 bases and J lost 0 bases. Germline CDR1 and CDR2: GTSNPN and SVGIG (reference sequence). This CDR3 region has 16 residues. Written as DNA, the CDR3 is TGTGCCTGGAGTGTGGGGGACAGGATTAGCACAGATACGCAGTATTTT. Amino acid sequence: CAWSVGDRISTDTQYF.